These 19 T cell receptor beta chains were all obtained from the same sample, sequenced in a study of siplizumab effects on memory and regulatory T cells. Using immunoSEQ multiplex PCR, the repertoire was profiled, and TCRdb retains in-frame clones only, with some absent. The sample shows more than 85,000 clones, more than 85% of them seen only once. Sequencing used CD4+ T cells sorted from blood. The receptor source for this set is a human donor in good health. Some clones in this sample may be carry-over from other donors' samples.

The CDR3 here is CASSSSRDSANEQFF. CDR3 bases: TGTGCCAGCAGCTCCTCCCGGGACAGTGCAAATGAGCAGTTCTTC. The V and J genes are TRBV11-3 and TRBJ2-1; 7 nucleotides align to TRBD1. Losses at the gene ends were 4 bases for V and 7 bases for J; bases not matched to a gene: 10. The germline CDR1 and CDR2 sequences are SGHNT and YENEEA. The CDR3 is made up of 15 amino acids.

The V and J genes are TRBV19 and TRBJ2-3; 7 nucleotides align to TRBD2. V lost 2 bases and J lost 8; bases outside the gene matches: 10. This CDR3 has 15 amino acids. CDR1 and CDR2 (germline): LNHDA, SQIVND (reference sequence). The CDR3, as DNA: TGTGCCAGTAGTATACTAGCGGAGTTATATGGTACGCAGTATTTT. Its translation is CASSILAELYGTQYF.

This clone was seen just once. The V and J genes are TRBV6-6 and TRBJ1-2; weak D call: TRBD1 (6 bases). Germline CDR1 reads MNHNY; CDR2 reads SVGAGI (reference sequence). This CDR3 spans 11 amino acids. The V end lost 5 bases, the J end lost 6 bases, and 7 bases lay between the germline ends. In DNA form, the CDR3 reads TGTGCCAGCAGTAGGGGGAATGGCTACACCTTC. Amino acid sequence: CASSRGNGYTF.

The rearrangement links TRBV7-8 to TRBJ2-2, with D possibly TRBD2 on 5 matching bases. V was trimmed by 1 base and J by 7 bases, leaving 10 bases between them. The CDR3 length is 14 residues. Looked up from germline, CDR1 is SGHVS and CDR2 is FQNEAQ. Written as DNA, the CDR3 is TGTGCCAGCAGCTTAGTGGGGAGTGGCGGGGAGCTGTTTTTT. Translation: CASSLVGSGGELFF.

The chain uses TRBV5-5 and TRBJ2-1; weak D call: TRBD2 (6 bases). V lost 3 bases and J 9 bases, leaving 10 bases between the germline ends. The CDR3 totals 12 residues. Per germline, CDR1 SGHKS and CDR2 YYEKEE (reference sequence). The CDR3 sequence is CASSSQGGEQFF. The CDR3 DNA reads as TGTGCCAGCAGCTCTCAGGGAGGTGAGCAGTTCTTC.

V gene TRBV5-4 combines with J gene TRBJ1-2; unclear D gene. This CDR3 has 12 residues. Germline V lookup: CDR1 SGHNT, CDR2 YYREEE (reference sequence). The ends were cut back, 0 bases at V and 10 bases at J, with 10 bases in the middle. The DNA for the CDR3 is TGTGCCAGCAGCTTGGAGCGGGAGGACTACACCTTC. Amino acid sequence: CASSLEREDYTF.

This clone was observed once. This chain links TRBV21-1 with TRBJ2-5; the table's D call of TRBD1 was not tested on the DNA. TRBV21-1 counts as a pseudogene. The CDR3 totals 14 residues. As DNA, the CDR3 is TGTGCCAGCAGCATCCGACAGGGAGAAGAGACCCAGTACTTC. This translates into CASSIRQGEETQYF.

CDR3 sequence: CASCCGCTNEQFF. The CDR3 DNA is TGTGCCAGCTGCTGTGGGTGCACCAATGAGCAGTTCTTC. The chain has TRBV21-1 and TRBJ2-1. TRBV21-1 is termed a pseudogene. This CDR3 comprises 13 residues.

This chain uses TRBV19 with TRBJ2-7, with 11 bases matching TRBD1. The germline gives CDR1 LNHDA, CDR2 SQIVND (reference sequence). V shed 3 bases, J shed 3 bases, and the junction held 7 bases outside the gene matches. The CDR3 runs to 16 residues. The CDR3 reads CASSIFGTGGSYEQYF. In DNA, the CDR3 is TGTGCCAGTAGTATTTTCGGGACAGGGGGAAGCTACGAGCAGTACTTC.

The chain joins TRBV5-1 to TRBJ2-5; possible D gene TRBD1, 5 bases. V lost 2 bases to trimming and J lost 5 bases, with 13 bases between them. The length of the CDR3 is 14 residues. The germline gives CDR1 SGHRS, CDR2 YFSETQ. The CDR3 DNA is TGCGCCAGCAGCTTAGGGGCAGGTCGGGAGACCCAGTACTTC. It specifies CASSLGAGRETQYF.

This clone was seen just once. The chain uses TRBV5-4 and TRBJ2-7, with 9 positions matching TRBD2. CDR3 length: 15 amino acids. Germline V gene sequence: CDR1 SGHNT, CDR2 YYREEE (reference sequence). V lost 4 bases and J lost 2; bases outside the gene matches: 7. CDR3 nucleotide sequence: TGTGCCAGCAGCCAATCTAGCGGGGCGACCTACGAGCAGTACTTC. It codes for CASSQSSGATYEQYF.

V and J are TRBV27 and TRBJ1-5; perhaps TRBD1 as D (5 bases). CDR3 size: 15 residues. Germline V gene data show CDR1 as MNHEY and CDR2 as SMNVEV (reference sequence). The V gene lost 2 bases and the J gene lost 1 base, with 9 bases spanning the gap. The CDR3 sequence: CASSLQGQSNQPQHF. The DNA of the CDR3 is TGTGCCAGCAGTTTACAGGGTCAAAGCAATCAGCCCCAGCATTTT.

The V gene is TRBV6-6, the J gene TRBJ1-5, with a tentative D call TRBD1 (5 bases). CDR3 length: 12 amino acids. The V gene's germline CDR1 is MNHNY and CDR2 SVGAGI (reference sequence). V gave up 5 bases and J gave up 7 bases, with 9 bases separating them. This CDR3 reads CASSPDSQPQHF. The CDR3 DNA reads as TGTGCCAGCAGTCCCGACAGCCAGCCCCAGCATTTT.

The J gene is TRBJ1-2, the V gene TRBV6-5; perhaps TRBD1 as D (5 bases). Trimming cost V 2 bases and J 7 bases, with 14 bases left between them. CDR1 and CDR2 from the germline V gene are MNHEY and SVGAGI. CDR3 length: 14 amino acids. CDR3 sequence: CASSYRRGGGGYTF. CDR3 DNA: TGTGCCAGCAGTTACCGACGGGGTGGGGGTGGCTACACCTTC.

The rearrangement links TRBV6-5 to TRBJ2-7; D not resolved. The CDR3 loop spans 12 amino acids. V was shortened by 6 bases and J by 8 bases, with 14 bases between the two germline ends. Germline V gene data show CDR1 as MNHEY and CDR2 as SVGAGI. The CDR3 protein is CASRDPRLKQYF. The CDR3, as DNA: TGTGCCAGCAGAGACCCAAGACTCAAGCAGTACTTC.

The chain has TRBV15 and TRBJ2-6; 7 bases match TRBD1. The CDR3 consists of 18 residues. Trimming at V came to 2 bases and at J to 0 bases, leaving 7 bases not matched to a gene. Germline CDR1 and CDR2: LNHNV and YYDKDF (reference sequence). CDR3 in DNA: TGTGCCACCAGCAGACTTTTGGGACAGAACTCTGGGGCCAACGTCCTGACTTTC. This translates into CATSRLLGQNSGANVLTF.

The chain is built from TRBV6-5 and TRBJ2-7; possible D gene TRBD2, 6 bases. CDR3 length: 13 amino acids. V gave up 0 bases and J gave up 4 bases, with 7 bases separating them. The germline V gene has CDR1 MNHEY and CDR2 SVGAGI. CDR3 in amino acids: CASSYSAGYEQYF. The CDR3 nucleotides are TGTGCCAGCAGTTACTCGGCGGGATACGAGCAGTACTTC.

The chain carries TRBV5-1 and TRBJ2-2, with 8 bases identical to TRBD1. The germline CDR1 and CDR2 sequences are SGHRS and YFSETQ. With V trimmed by 7 bases and J by 5 bases, 7 bases remained unmatched. This CDR3 spans 14 amino acids. This CDR3 is CASGTGGRTGELFF. DNA for the CDR3: TGCGCCAGCGGAACAGGGGGAAGAACCGGGGAGCTGTTTTTT.

The J gene is TRBJ2-1, the V gene TRBV7-9; D is possibly TRBD2 (6 bases). The CDR3 length is 14 residues. The V gene lost 5 bases and the J gene lost 7 bases, with 15 bases spanning the gap. Per germline, CDR1 SEHNR and CDR2 FQNEAQ (reference sequence). The CDR3 sequence is CASSPGSLKNEQFF. In DNA form, the CDR3 reads TGTGCCAGCAGCCCCGGGAGTTTGAAGAATGAGCAGTTCTTC.